The 18 T cell receptor beta chains listed next were all sequenced from one sample in a study of identical twins. TCRdb re-analysed the 5' RACE reads in MiXCR, keeping a single row per CDR3 protein. The top ten hold approximately 2% of the sample, which has 280,000 or so distinct CDR3 sequences, more than 6.5% seen once. This sample also belongs to another study, concerning yellow fever vaccine responses in identical twins.

Sequencing used memory (CD45RO+) T cells sorted from blood. The receptors were sampled from a woman aged 18-29 years in good health.

The rearrangement joins TRBV20-1 to TRBJ1-2, with D possibly matching TRBD1 (5 bases). The CDR3 covers 14 residues. Trimming removed 3 bases from V and 8 bases from J, with 19 bases in between. The germline V gene has CDR1 DFQATT and CDR2 SNEGSKA (reference sequence). CDR3 residues: CSASMGGYAQGYTF. As DNA, the CDR3 is TGCAGTGCTAGTATGGGGGGGTATGCGCAAGGCTACACCTTC.

This clonotype was found a few times. The rearrangement joins TRBV6-1 to TRBJ2-1, with TRBD2 identical over 13 bases. The CDR3 contains 15 residues. Germline V gives CDR1 MNHNS, CDR2 SASEGT. V was pared by 6 bases and J by 9 bases, with 8 bases of the junction left unmatched. This chain's CDR3 is CASSTGTSGTSEQFF. CDR3 nucleotide sequence: TGTGCCAGCAGCACCGGGACTAGCGGGACGAGTGAGCAGTTCTTC.

This clonotype was detected a few times. The V gene is TRBV14, the J gene TRBJ1-1, with TRBD1 as a possible D gene (5 bases). V dropped 6 bases and J dropped 8 bases, with 13 bases sitting between them. The CDR3 runs to 12 residues. Germline V gene lookup returns CDR1 SGHDN and CDR2 FVKESK. The CDR3 loop is CASSGDYGEAFF. The CDR3, as DNA: TGTGCCAGCAGTGGGGACTATGGGGAAGCTTTCTTT.

This clonotype was observed a handful of times. The rearrangement joins TRBV3-1 to TRBJ2-3, with 10 bases that match TRBD2. CDR3 size: 16 residues. J gave up 2 bases and V 4 bases, and 6 bases lay outside the gene matches. CDR1 LGHDT and CDR2 YNNKEL come from the germline V gene (reference sequence). The CDR3 DNA reads as TGTGCCAGCAGCCCCCAGACTAGCGGGCTCACAGATACGCAGTATTTT. Encoded protein: CASSPQTSGLTDTQYF.

This clonotype was recorded at least ten times. This chain connects TRBV20-1 to TRBJ2-2; possibly TRBD1 for D (5 bases). Trimming took off 6 bases at V and 0 bases at J, with 11 bases between the two ends. The CDR3 is 14 residues long. The V gene's germline CDR1 is DFQATT and CDR2 SNEGSKA (reference sequence). This CDR3 reads CSAPRQPNTGELFF. CDR3 nucleotide sequence: TGCAGTGCCCCTCGACAGCCGAACACCGGGGAGCTGTTTTTT.

There are many counts of this clonotype. J is TRBJ2-3 and V is TRBV12-3 or TRBV12-4, with 10 bases fitting TRBD2. V shed 6 bases and J 4 bases; nucleotides not matched to a gene: 10. The CDR3 has 16 amino acids. DNA for the CDR3: TGTGCCAGCAGGATAGCGGGGGGCTTCGGATCAGATACGCAGTATTTT. This codes for CASRIAGGFGSDTQYF.

The sample holds a few counts of this clonotype. The chain links TRBV6-1 to TRBJ1-4; 9 bases line up with TRBD1. The CDR3 spans 17 residues. Germline V lookup: CDR1 MNHNS, CDR2 SASEGT. With 6 bases clipped from V and 5 bases from J, the junction kept 13 bases outside the gene matches. The CDR3 loop reads CASRAPITGGRNEKLFF. Here the CDR3 DNA reads TGTGCCAGCAGGGCCCCCATCACAGGGGGCAGAAATGAAAAACTGTTTTTT.

This clonotype was seen ten or more times. V gene TRBV7-9 combines with J gene TRBJ1-4; D call uncertain. Trimming left V 8 bases short and J 5 bases short, with 6 bases between. Germline lookup yields CDR1 SEHNR and CDR2 FQNEAQ (reference sequence). The CDR3 covers 11 residues. The CDR3 spells CASGSNEKLFF. The DNA for the CDR3 is TGTGCCAGCGGCTCAAATGAAAAACTGTTTTTT.

This clonotype was recorded at least ten times. The genes are TRBV12-3 or TRBV12-4 and TRBJ2-3, with 10 bases fitting TRBD2. V lost 6 bases and J lost 7; bases outside the gene matches: 10. CDR3 length equals 15 residues. CDR3 amino acids: CASRLGTSELNTQYF. The CDR3 coding sequence is TGTGCCAGCAGACTAGGGACTAGCGAGCTGAATACGCAGTATTTT.

J is TRBJ1-5 and V is TRBV2; D remains ambiguous. The CDR3 extends over 14 amino acids. Germline lookup yields CDR1 SNHLY and CDR2 FYNNEI. V was clipped by 5 bases and J by 4 bases, with 12 bases between them. Written as DNA, the CDR3 is TGTGCCAGCAGTACCCCGGGAGGGAATCAGCCCCAGCATTTT. Amino acid sequence: CASSTPGGNQPQHF.

This clonotype was counted ten times or more. The J gene is TRBJ2-3, the V gene TRBV4-1, with D perhaps TRBD1 (7 bases). Germline V lookup: CDR1 MGHRA, CDR2 YSYEKL. Trimming left V 2 bases short and J 3 bases short, with 15 bases between. CDR3 length: 16 residues. CDR3 sequence reads: CASSQPGRGDTDTQYF. CDR3 sequence (DNA): TGCGCCAGCAGCCAACCGGGCAGGGGGGATACAGATACGCAGTATTTT.

This clonotype has just a few counts. J is TRBJ2-7 and V is TRBV2; D is unclear. CDR3 size: 13 residues. Germline loops: CDR1 SNHLY, CDR2 FYNNEI. Trimming left V 4 bases short and J 4 bases short, with 11 bases between. CDR3 nucleotides: TGTGCCAGCAGTGTAGCCGTCCCGTACGAGCAGTACGTC. This codes for CASSVAVPYEQYV.

This clonotype was counted many times. The V gene is TRBV28, the J gene TRBJ2-2, with TRBD2 matching over 12 bases. The CDR3 runs 18 residues. The trim removed 1 base at V and 3 bases at J, leaving 6 bases unmatched. Germline V gives CDR1 MDHEN, CDR2 SYDVKM. CDR3 in amino acids: CASSLSLAGGHDTGELFF. The CDR3 DNA follows: TGTGCCAGCAGTTTATCCCTAGCGGGGGGGCACGACACCGGGGAGCTGTTTTTT.

This clonotype came up many times. The rearrangement uses TRBV28 and TRBJ2-7; possibly TRBD1 or TRBD2 for D (5 bases each). The germline CDR1 and CDR2 sequences are MDHEN and SYDVKM. The CDR3 runs 13 residues. The V and J ends lost 6 bases and 0 bases respectively, with 9 bases between them. The CDR3 loop is CASRPGSSYEQYF. In nucleotides, the CDR3 is TGTGCCAGCAGACCAGGGAGCTCCTACGAGCAGTACTTC.

This clonotype was seen at least ten times. The chain employs TRBV7-9 and TRBJ1-1; D ambiguous. The CDR3 is 14 amino acids. Trimming took off 6 bases at V and 1 base at J, with 12 bases between the two ends. The V gene's germline CDR1 is SEHNR and CDR2 FQNEAQ (reference sequence). In DNA, the CDR3 is TGTGCCAGCAGACCCGGAGGGTCGAACACTGAAGCTTTCTTT. Protein sequence: CASRPGGSNTEAFF.

This clonotype occurred once. This rearrangement joins TRBV5-1 to TRBJ2-7, with 11 positions matching TRBD1. Germline V lookup: CDR1 SGHRS, CDR2 YFSETQ. This CDR3 is 16 amino acids long. J gave up 3 bases and V 4 bases, and 9 bases lay outside the gene matches. The CDR3 loop is CASSPWVGQGVYEQYF. Written as DNA, the CDR3 is TGCGCCAGCAGCCCATGGGTGGGACAGGGGGTCTACGAGCAGTACTTC.

This clonotype was picked up many times. The rearrangement joins TRBV12-3 or TRBV12-4 to TRBJ1-1; D may be TRBD1 (6 bases). The CDR3 covers 14 residues. V gave up 5 bases and J gave up 2 bases, with 12 bases separating them. CDR3 sequence (DNA): TGTGCCAGCAGTCCCTCAGGGGTTAACACTGAAGCTTTCTTT. This gives the protein CASSPSGVNTEAFF.

In its sample, this clonotype was seen a few times. CDR3 sequence (DNA): TGTGCCAGCAGCTGTGCTGGAGGGGGTCGAAAAGAGCAGTACTTC. It codes for CASSCAGGGRKEQYF. The chain joins TRBV21-1 to TRBJ2-7; the table's D call, TRBD2, was not checked against the DNA. TRBV21-1 is assigned pseudogene status. CDR3 length: 15 amino acids.